The rows below give T cell receptor beta chains drawn from one sample of a study of Ad26.COV2.S vaccination and SARS-CoV-2 variants. The assay was immunoSEQ multiplex PCR, and TCRdb's table has in-frame clones only and misses some. Of more than 400,000 clones listed, about 90% are singletons. The sample was peripheral blood, taken in a trial of Ad26.COV2.S vaccine versus placebo. Every receptor here comes from a person between 18 and 65 years old who received the Ad26.COV2.S COVID-19 vaccine or a placebo. Each CDR3 is given with its conserved first and last residue. Fields, in order: CDR3 DNA, CDR3 protein, J gene, D gene, clone size, V gene. The D gene is left open where the match is weak. Clone sizes are given selectively: once, few, many, or a class where the clone is expanded.

DNA: TGTGCCAGCAGCCAAAAGACAGGGCTGGCAGATACGCAGTATTTT; CDR3: CASSQKTGLADTQYF; J: TRBJ2-3; D: TRBD1; size: -; V: TRBV3-1/TRBV3-2
DNA: TGTGCCAGCAGTTTGAGGGTGTTGAAATTGACTGGAAACACCATATATTTT; CDR3: CASSLRVLKLTGNTIYF; J: TRBJ1-3; D: -; size: -; V: TRBV27
DNA: TGCGCCAGCAGCCAAGAGGTGAACACTGAAGCTTTCTTT; CDR3: CASSQEVNTEAFF; J: TRBJ1-1; D: -; size: -; V: TRBV4-3
DNA: TGTGCCAGCAGTGAACGCGGGAGGGCCAGTTACGAGCAGTACTTC; CDR3: CASSERGRASYEQYF; J: TRBJ2-7; D: TRBD2; size: -; V: TRBV2
DNA: TGTGCCAGCAGTTTCACAGGGGAGGTCATGGGCTGGGAGACCCAGTACTTC; CDR3: CASSFTGEVMGWETQYF; J: TRBJ2-5; D: -; size: -; V: TRBV27
DNA: TGCAGCGCCCATAGCGGGAGTAGCGGGGAGCTGTTTTTT; CDR3: CSAHSGSSGELFF; J: TRBJ2-2; D: TRBD2; size: -; V: TRBV29-1
DNA: TGCGCCAGCAGCTTGATGAGCTCCTATAATTCACCCCTCCACTTT; CDR3: CASSLMSSYNSPLHF; J: TRBJ1-6; D: -; size: -; V: TRBV5-1
DNA: TGTGCCACCCAGGGGGGGTTTGGAGAGACCCAGTACTTC; CDR3: CATQGGFGETQYF; J: TRBJ2-5; D: -; size: -; V: TRBV24-1
DNA: TGTGCCAGCAGCCACACTAGGCGCACAGATACGCAGTATTTT; CDR3: CASSHTRRTDTQYF; J: TRBJ2-3; D: -; size: -; V: TRBV4-2
DNA: TGCAGCGTTGCCGGGAGTGCCACAGATACGCAGTATTTT; CDR3: CSVAGSATDTQYF; J: TRBJ2-3; D: -; size: -; V: TRBV29-1
DNA: TGTGCCACCAGTGACCCTTACAATGAGCAGTTCTTC; CDR3: CATSDPYNEQFF; J: TRBJ2-1; D: -; size: -; V: TRBV24-1
DNA: TGCGCCAGCAGCCCCACCCGGGGCGGGGCCGCCAATGAGCAGTTCTTC; CDR3: CASSPTRGGAANEQFF; J: TRBJ2-1; D: -; size: -; V: TRBV5-1
DNA: TGTGCCAGCAGTTATTTGGGAGCTAACTATGGCTACACCTTC; CDR3: CASSYLGANYGYTF; J: TRBJ1-2; D: -; size: -; V: TRBV6-5
DNA: TGTGCCAGCAGTGTAGACAGGGGGCGAAACACCATATATTTT; CDR3: CASSVDRGRNTIYF; J: TRBJ1-3; D: TRBD1; size: once; V: TRBV2
DNA: TGTGCCAGCTCTCCCGGGACACTCACCTCTGGAAACACCATATATTTT; CDR3: CASSPGTLTSGNTIYF; J: TRBJ1-3; D: -; size: -; V: TRBV18
DNA: TGCGCCAGCAGCTCTACCTTAACGGACAGGGGGAGTGAAGCTTTCTTT; CDR3: CASSSTLTDRGSEAFF; J: TRBJ1-1; D: TRBD1; size: -; V: TRBV5-1
DNA: TGTGCCAGCAGTTTACCCGGAAGCACAGATACGCAGTATTTT; CDR3: CASSLPGSTDTQYF; J: TRBJ2-3; D: -; size: -; V: TRBV28
DNA: TGTGCCAGCAGCTCCGGACTGGTGAACACTGAAGCTTTCTTT; CDR3: CASSSGLVNTEAFF; J: TRBJ1-1; D: -; size: -; V: TRBV5-6
DNA: TGCGCCAGCTCACTCGACAGCACAGATACGCAGTATTTT; CDR3: CASSLDSTDTQYF; J: TRBJ2-3; D: -; size: -; V: TRBV5-1
DNA: TGTGCCAGCACCAGCCTCGGGACGGAAGCTTTCTTT; CDR3: CASTSLGTEAFF; J: TRBJ1-1; D: -; size: -; V: TRBV28
DNA: TGCAGCGTTGGGACTAGCGGGAGTGACGAGCAGTACTTC; CDR3: CSVGTSGSDEQYF; J: TRBJ2-7; D: TRBD2; size: -; V: TRBV29-1
DNA: TGTGCCAGCAGCCAAGATATAGGGGGTGGTGGCTACACCTTC; CDR3: CASSQDIGGGGYTF; J: TRBJ1-2; D: -; size: once; V: TRBV3-1/TRBV3-2
DNA: TGTGCCAGCAGCCCCGGGGGCCTCTCTGGAAACACCATATATTTT; CDR3: CASSPGGLSGNTIYF; J: TRBJ1-3; D: -; size: -; V: TRBV7-2
DNA: TGCGCCAGCATTGTTTCGACAGGGGACGCTGAAGCTTTCTTT; CDR3: CASIVSTGDAEAFF; J: TRBJ1-1; D: TRBD1; size: -; V: TRBV10-1
DNA: TGTGCCAGCAGTTTTACTAGACTCAATGAGCAGTTCTTC; CDR3: CASSFTRLNEQFF; J: TRBJ2-1; D: -; size: -; V: TRBV6-2/TRBV6-3
DNA: TGTGCCAGCAGCGTATCAAGACTAGCGGGTTACAATGAGCAGTTCTTC; CDR3: CASSVSRLAGYNEQFF; J: TRBJ2-1; D: TRBD2; size: -; V: TRBV9
DNA: TGTGCCAGCAGGCGGGACAGGGGCGCTTACAATGAGCAGTTCTTC; CDR3: CASRRDRGAYNEQFF; J: TRBJ2-1; D: TRBD1; size: -; V: TRBV6-5
DNA: TGTGCCAGCAGCTTGGTGGATGAGCAGTTCTTC; CDR3: CASSLVDEQFF; J: TRBJ2-1; D: -; size: once; V: TRBV5-4
DNA: TGCGCCAGCAGCCAAGAGGGACCGTTGACCACCTACGAGCAGTACTTC; CDR3: CASSQEGPLTTYEQYF; J: TRBJ2-7; D: -; size: -; V: TRBV4-1
DNA: TGTGCCAGTAGTATCCCACAGGGAAGGTCGGACACCGGGGAGCTGTTTTTT; CDR3: CASSIPQGRSDTGELFF; J: TRBJ2-2; D: -; size: -; V: TRBV19
DNA: TGTGCCAGCAGTTTAGGCGGGGCCAGGACCCAGTACTTC; CDR3: CASSLGGARTQYF; J: TRBJ2-5; D: -; size: -; V: TRBV28
DNA: TGTGCCAGCAGCCGTCGTTTCGGACGCGGAGAGCAGTACTTC; CDR3: CASSRRFGRGEQYF; J: TRBJ2-7; D: -; size: -; V: TRBV28
DNA: TGTGCCAGCAGCTCCGAAGGTGGGGGGACAGGCACCGGGGAGCTGTTTTTT; CDR3: CASSSEGGGTGTGELFF; J: TRBJ2-2; D: TRBD1; size: few; V: TRBV7-9
DNA: TGTGCCAGCAGTTCAGTCGGACTAGCGGGAGGGAGCTCCTACAATGAGCAGTTCTTC; CDR3: CASSSVGLAGGSSYNEQFF; J: TRBJ2-1; D: TRBD2; size: -; V: TRBV4-2
DNA: TGTGCCAGCAGCACCTCCCCGGGGGGCACTGAAGCTTTCTTT; CDR3: CASSTSPGGTEAFF; J: TRBJ1-1; D: -; size: -; V: TRBV9
DNA: TGTGCCTGGAGTAAAAGCGTTAGCACAGATACGCAGTATTTT; CDR3: CAWSKSVSTDTQYF; J: TRBJ2-3; D: -; size: -; V: TRBV30
DNA: TGTGCCAGCAGGGATATTTTGGACAGAAGTGTGAAGGCTTTCTTT; CDR3: CASRDILDRSVKAFF; J: TRBJ1-1; D: -; size: once; V: TRBV25-1
DNA: TGTGCCAGCAGCCAACTTGGGGACCCCTACGAGCAGTACTTC; CDR3: CASSQLGDPYEQYF; J: TRBJ2-7; D: -; size: -; V: TRBV14
DNA: TGCACGGACCGCGCATACGAGCAGTACTTC; CDR3: CTDRAYEQYF; J: TRBJ2-7; D: -; size: -; V: TRBV20-1
DNA: TGTGCCAGCAGCAAAGCGCATCGGGACAGGGGTAGCAATCAGCCCCAGCATTTT; CDR3: CASSKAHRDRGSNQPQHF; J: TRBJ1-5; D: -; size: -; V: TRBV21-1
DNA: TGTGCCAGCAGCACCGGGACTAGCATGTTTGGCGAGCAGTACTTC; CDR3: CASSTGTSMFGEQYF; J: TRBJ2-7; D: TRBD2; size: -; V: TRBV7-2
DNA: TGTGCCAGCAGTTCCCCCCCCCGGGACCGAGGAAACACCATATATTTT; CDR3: CASSSPPRDRGNTIYF; J: TRBJ1-3; D: -; size: -; V: TRBV28
DNA: TGTGCCAGCAGCCAAAGGGACAACTATGGCTACACCTTC; CDR3: CASSQRDNYGYTF; J: TRBJ1-2; D: -; size: few; V: TRBV3-1/TRBV3-2
DNA: TGTGCCAGCAGCCTAACAGGGGGCGACGGCTACACCTTC; CDR3: CASSLTGGDGYTF; J: TRBJ1-2; D: TRBD1; size: -; V: TRBV9
DNA: TGTGCCAGCAGCCAAGATGGAGCGGGAACCGGGGAGCTGTTTTTT; CDR3: CASSQDGAGTGELFF; J: TRBJ2-2; D: TRBD2; size: -; V: TRBV4-2
DNA: TGTGCCAGCAGTCCCGGGACAGTCCCCTGGCATTTT; CDR3: CASSPGTVPWHF; J: TRBJ1-5; D: TRBD1; size: -; V: TRBV6-5
DNA: TGTGCCAGCAGCGGAGACAGTAGGGACAGAAACACCGGGGAGCTGTTTTTT; CDR3: CASSGDSRDRNTGELFF; J: TRBJ2-2; D: -; size: -; V: TRBV21-1
DNA: TGTGCCAGTAGTAATGTCCTTAGCTCCTACGAGCAGTACTTC; CDR3: CASSNVLSSYEQYF; J: TRBJ2-7; D: -; size: -; V: TRBV19
DNA: TGTGCCAGCAGCTTAAGCGGGTTTACCTACGAGCAGTACTTC; CDR3: CASSLSGFTYEQYF; J: TRBJ2-7; D: -; size: -; V: TRBV13
DNA: TGCGCCAGCAGCCAAGATGGGCTAGCGGGAGGGGACTCTGGGGCCAACGTCCTGACTTTC; CDR3: CASSQDGLAGGDSGANVLTF; J: TRBJ2-6; D: TRBD2; size: -; V: TRBV4-3
DNA: TGTGCCAGCAGTTTATATGGTCTAGCGGGAGGAGGGGAGCAGTACTTC; CDR3: CASSLYGLAGGGEQYF; J: TRBJ2-7; D: TRBD2; size: -; V: TRBV28
DNA: TGTGCCAGCAGCTTAGCGCCCGGGGCTTCCTACGAGCAGTACTTC; CDR3: CASSLAPGASYEQYF; J: TRBJ2-7; D: -; size: once; V: TRBV7-2
DNA: TGCGCCAGCAAACGGGGGGCAGGGCAAGAGACCCAGTACTTC; CDR3: CASKRGAGQETQYF; J: TRBJ2-5; D: -; size: once; V: TRBV5-1
DNA: TGTGCCAGTAGTATTAAAGACACCGGGGAGCTGTTTTTT; CDR3: CASSIKDTGELFF; J: TRBJ2-2; D: -; size: -; V: TRBV19
DNA: TGTGCCAGCAGGTTCCTGACTGGCTACACCTTC; CDR3: CASRFLTGYTF; J: TRBJ1-2; D: -; size: -; V: TRBV28